These 29 T cell receptor beta chains originate from one sample sequenced in a study of T cell repertoires in ileal Crohn's disease. This table comes from immunoSEQ multiplex PCR, and its TCRdb copy is limited to in-frame clones, with some not included. The table shows over 14,000 clones, with 75% to 90% occurring only once. Sequencing was performed on ileal tissue. The origin of the receptors is an adult with Crohn's disease.

The V gene is TRBV6-5, the J gene TRBJ1-1; D call uncertain. From germline, CDR1 is MNHEY and CDR2 SVGAGI. The CDR3 length is 14 residues. V lost 5 bases and J lost 4, with 14 bases in between. The CDR3 region has the DNA TGTGCCAGCAGTCCTTGGATAAGAGGCACTGAAGCTTTCTTT. It yields the protein CASSPWIRGTEAFF.

This chain uses TRBV11-3 with TRBJ1-4; the match to TRBD1 covers 10 bases. Germline V gives CDR1 SGHNT, CDR2 YENEEA. This CDR3 has 15 residues. The V and J ends lost 5 bases and 3 bases, in that order; junction bases with no gene match: 3. CDR3 in amino acids: CASSPGQGPNEKLFF. DNA of the CDR3: TGTGCCAGCAGCCCGGGACAGGGGCCTAATGAAAAACTGTTTTTT.

The chain combines TRBV5-6 with TRBJ1-2, with 7 bases lining up with TRBD1. There are 15 residues in the CDR3. Germline V gene lookup returns CDR1 SGHDT and CDR2 YYEEEE. With 3 bases clipped from V and 1 base from J, the junction kept 6 bases outside the gene matches. The CDR3 DNA follows: TGTGCCAGCAGCTGGGGGACAGCAAGTAACTATGGCTACACCTTC. Protein product: CASSWGTASNYGYTF.

CDR3 bases: TGTGCCAGCAGCGCCACTAGTGTTCCCGCCCCCTCGCAGTATTTT. Protein product: CASSATSVPAPSQYF. The chain recombines TRBV9 with TRBJ2-3; D is possibly TRBD2 (5 bases). The V and J ends lost 3 bases and 10 bases respectively, with 21 bases between them. CDR1 SGDLS and CDR2 YYNGEE come from the germline V gene. CDR3 size: 15 residues.

The chain recombines TRBV30 with TRBJ1-1, with no clear D. Germline values: CDR1 GTSNPN, CDR2 SVGIG (reference sequence). This CDR3 is 15 amino acids long. V was pared by 3 bases and J by 1 base, with 15 bases between. The DNA of the CDR3 is TGTGCCTGGAGCACCTGGGGAGCGGGGAACACTGAAGCTTTCTTT. Translation gives CAWSTWGAGNTEAFF.

CDR3 nucleotides: TGTGCCAGCAGGGAGGACAGGGGCTACACCGGGGAGCTGTTTTTT. Protein product: CASREDRGYTGELFF. This chain uses TRBV6-1 with TRBJ2-2; the match to TRBD1 covers 9 bases. Unmatched junction bases numbered 5, after V lost 6 bases and J lost 3 bases. CDR1 MNHNS and CDR2 SASEGT come from the germline V gene. This CDR3 has 15 amino acids.

The CDR3 here is CASSQEGGKTGELFF. The CDR3 DNA reads as TGCGCCAGCAGCCAAGAGGGCGGGAAGACCGGGGAGCTGTTTTTT. J is TRBJ2-2 and V is TRBV4-3; D perhaps matches TRBD2 (6 bases). Germline CDR1 is LGHNA and CDR2 is YSLEER. Deletions cut 0 bases from V and 5 bases from J, with 10 bases between. This CDR3 comprises 15 residues.

V is TRBV29-1 and J is TRBJ1-4; possibly TRBD1 for D (5 bases). V was shortened by 6 bases and J by 8 bases, with 16 bases between the two germline ends. The CDR3 covers 13 residues. Germline CDR1 reads SQVTM; CDR2 reads ANQGSEA. The DNA of the CDR3 is TGCAGCGTCGCGCCCACCCAGGGCGAAAAACTGTTTTTT. The encoded protein is CSVAPTQGEKLFF. The whole variable domain, remainder taken from reference TRBV29-1 and TRBJ1-4, is SAVISQKPSRDICQRGTSLTIQCQVDSQVTMMFWYRQQPGQSLTLIATANQGSEATYESGFVIDKFPISRPNLTFSTLTVSNMSPEDSSIYLCSVAPTQGEKLFFGSGTQLSVL.

This clone appeared a single time. The chain has TRBV5-1 and TRBJ1-2; 9 positions match TRBD1. The CDR3 is 16 residues long. V lost 3 bases, J lost 5 bases, and 11 bases stayed unmatched. The germline gives CDR1 SGHRS, CDR2 YFSETQ. CDR3 amino acids: CASSSSWGGQGYGYTF. CDR3 sequence (DNA): TGCGCCAGCAGCTCCTCCTGGGGGGGACAGGGATATGGCTACACCTTC.

This chain joins TRBV29-1 and TRBJ2-1, with 7 bases lining up with TRBD2. The CDR3 extends over 15 amino acids. V lost 4 bases, J lost 7 bases, and 13 bases stayed unmatched. The V gene's germline CDR1 is SQVTM and CDR2 ANQGSEA. The CDR3 region is CSVAWTSLLGNEQFF. CDR3 DNA sequence: TGCAGCGTTGCCTGGACTAGTCTTTTGGGAAATGAGCAGTTCTTC.

This rearrangement joins TRBV2 to TRBJ1-2; 7 nucleotides line up with TRBD1. This CDR3 spans 14 amino acids. Trimming at V came to 5 bases and at J to 5 bases, leaving 8 bases not matched to a gene. Germline V lookup: CDR1 SNHLY, CDR2 FYNNEI. The CDR3 coding sequence is TGTGCCAGCAGTTCACAGGGGAATGGGTATGGCTACACCTTC. Translation: CASSSQGNGYGYTF.

The chain carries TRBV28 and TRBJ2-1; 10 bases fit TRBD2. Germline-derived CDR1 and CDR2 are MDHEN and SYDVKM. The junction had 11 bases not matched to a gene; V was cut back by 5 bases and J by 7 bases. The CDR3 has 16 residues. CDR3 sequence: CASSASGSGVGNEQFF. The CDR3 nucleotides read TGTGCCAGCAGTGCTAGCGGGAGTGGGGTGGGAAATGAGCAGTTCTTC. Drawing the rest from reference TRBV28 and TRBJ2-1, the complete variable domain is DVKVTQSSRYLVKRTGEKVFLECVQDMDHENMFWYRQDPGLGLRLIYFSYDVKMKEKGDIPEGYSVSREKKERFSLILESASTNQTSMYLCASSASGSGVGNEQFFGPGTRLTVL.

The chain employs TRBV4-1 and TRBJ1-1; tentative D call: TRBD1 (5 bases). CDR1 and CDR2 from the germline V gene are MGHRA and YSYEKL. V shed 2 bases and J shed 6 bases, with 16 bases lying between them. The CDR3 length is 15 residues. CDR3 region: CASSQPTGLQAEAFF. The CDR3, as DNA: TGCGCCAGCAGCCAACCAACAGGCCTGCAAGCTGAAGCTTTCTTT.

The chain joins TRBV5-1 to TRBJ2-3; 9 bases agree with TRBD2. Germline V lookup: CDR1 SGHRS, CDR2 YFSETQ. The CDR3 contains 15 residues. The V and J ends lost 8 bases and 6 bases, in that order; junction bases with no gene match: 13. The CDR3 sequence is CASTKTAGGGDTQYF. The CDR3 nucleotides are TGCGCCAGTACCAAGACGGCGGGAGGGGGGGATACGCAGTATTTT.

The chain couples TRBV19 to TRBJ2-1, with D possibly matching TRBD1 (6 bases). CDR1 is LNHDA and CDR2 is SQIVND in the germline V gene (reference sequence). V was shortened by 0 bases and J by 3 bases, with 9 bases between the two germline ends. This CDR3 spans 15 amino acids. In DNA form, the CDR3 reads TGTGCCAGTAGTATAGAGGGGGCAGTCTACAATGAGCAGTTCTTC. It translates to CASSIEGAVYNEQFF.

The J gene is TRBJ1-4, the V gene TRBV7-6; 9 bases match TRBD1. Germline CDR1 and CDR2: SGHVS and FNYEAQ. With 3 bases clipped from V and 5 bases from J, the junction kept 4 bases outside the gene matches. The CDR3 has 15 residues. The CDR3 is CASSLSGTGNEKLFF. CDR3 bases: TGTGCCAGCAGCTTGTCCGGGACAGGGAATGAAAAACTGTTTTTT. The whole variable domain, filled in from reference TRBV7-6 and TRBJ1-4, reads GAGVSQSPRYKVTKRGQDVALRCDPISGHVSLYWYRQALGQGPEFLTYFNYEAQQDKSGLPNDRFSAERPEGSISTLTIQRTEQRDSAMYRCASSLSGTGNEKLFFGSGTQLSVL.

The V gene is TRBV7-8, the J gene TRBJ2-2; D might be TRBD2 (5 bases). Germline CDR1 is SGHVS and CDR2 is FQNEAQ. The CDR3 totals 15 residues. The V end lost 5 bases, the J end lost 1 base, and 11 bases lay between the germline ends. The CDR3, as DNA: TGTGCCAGCAGCGGCCGGGAACAGAACACCGGGGAGCTGTTTTTT. This translates into CASSGREQNTGELFF.

The rearrangement links TRBV5-1 to TRBJ1-3, with 7 bases identical to TRBD1. The length of the CDR3 is 13 residues. V lost 4 bases, J lost 9 bases, and 7 bases stayed unmatched. The V gene's germline CDR1 is SGHRS and CDR2 YFSETQ. CDR3 residues: CASSRRQGSTIYF. The DNA for the CDR3 is TGCGCCAGCAGCCGAAGACAGGGCAGCACCATATATTTT. The full variable domain, in which reference TRBV5-1 and TRBJ1-3 provide the parts outside the CDR3, is KAGVTQTPRYLIKTRGQQVTLSCSPISGHRSVSWYQQTPGQGLQFLFEYFSETQRNKGNFPGRFSGRQFSNSRSEMNVSTLELGDSALYLCASSRRQGSTIYFGEGSWLTVV.

This clone is a singleton in its sample. CDR3 sequence (DNA): TGCGCCAGCAGCCAAGATGGGGTACTAGCGGGAAACGGCGAGCAGTTCTTC. This translates into CASSQDGVLAGNGEQFF. The V gene is TRBV4-1, the J gene TRBJ2-1, with 10 bases lining up with TRBD2. CDR1 MGHRA and CDR2 YSYEKL come from the germline V gene. The CDR3 extends over 17 amino acids. The J segment lost 10 bases and the V segment lost 0 bases, leaving 12 bases of the junction unmatched.

The V gene is TRBV9, the J gene TRBJ1-6; D perhaps matches TRBD1 (6 bases). Germline CDR1 reads SGDLS; CDR2 reads YYNGEE. Trimming stripped 3 bases from V and 9 bases from J, with 16 bases between. The CDR3 has 15 residues. The CDR3 spells CASSGGTIKGSPLHF. CDR3 coding DNA: TGTGCCAGCAGCGGTGGGACAATCAAGGGTTCACCCCTCCACTTT.

The chain recombines TRBV5-4 with TRBJ2-7; TRBD2 matches at 11 bases. CDR1 is SGHNT and CDR2 is YYREEE in the germline V gene (reference sequence). Unmatched junction bases numbered 3, after V lost 4 bases and J lost 3 bases. CDR3 length: 14 amino acids. The CDR3 nucleotides are TGTGCCAGCAGCGTAACTAGCGGGGGCTACGAGCAGTACTTC. It specifies CASSVTSGGYEQYF.

This clone was detected only a few times. The rearrangement uses TRBV19 and TRBJ2-7; 7 bases match TRBD2. Germline V CDR1 and CDR2: LNHDA, SQIVND (reference sequence). CDR3 size: 16 residues. V lost 3 bases, J lost 3 bases, and 11 bases stayed unmatched. CDR3 sequence reads: CASSIMGLPPIYEQYF. DNA for the CDR3: TGTGCCAGTAGTATTATGGGACTACCGCCCATCTACGAGCAGTACTTC.

This chain links TRBV5-1 with TRBJ2-7, with TRBD1 identical over 10 bases. Germline V lookup: CDR1 SGHRS, CDR2 YFSETQ. The CDR3 runs 14 residues. V shed 0 bases and J 5 bases; nucleotides not matched to a gene: 2. DNA for the CDR3: TGCGCCAGCAGCTTGGGGGGGACAGGGGACGAGCAGTACTTC. Its translation is CASSLGGTGDEQYF.

The CDR3 here is CASSFKDNLQETQYF. The CDR3 DNA follows: TGTGCCAGCAGCTTCAAGGACAACCTCCAAGAGACCCAGTACTTC. The V and J genes are TRBV5-6 and TRBJ2-5; tentative D call: TRBD1 (5 bases). This CDR3 has 15 residues. CDR1 SGHDT and CDR2 YYEEEE come from the germline V gene. Trimming pared 2 bases from V and 1 base from J, leaving 12 bases between.

The rearrangement links TRBV19 to TRBJ2-2; D not resolved. The germline V gene has CDR1 LNHDA and CDR2 SQIVND (reference sequence). The CDR3 consists of 14 residues. The V end was cut by 7 bases, the J end by 2 bases, with 11 bases between. CDR3 sequence reads: CASKSAGNTGELFF. CDR3 DNA sequence: TGTGCCAGTAAATCGGCAGGCAACACCGGGGAGCTGTTTTTT.

In nucleotides, the CDR3 is TGCGCCAGCAGCCCCGGACAGTTCTCTGGGGCCAACGTCCTGACTTTC. Encoded protein: CASSPGQFSGANVLTF. The chain carries TRBV5-1 and TRBJ2-6; possible D gene TRBD1, 6 bases. Germline V gene sequence: CDR1 SGHRS, CDR2 YFSETQ. This CDR3 spans 16 amino acids. V was pared by 4 bases and J by 0 bases, with 11 bases between.

The chain employs TRBV18 and TRBJ1-3, with D possibly TRBD1 on 6 matching bases. CDR3 length: 15 residues. Germline V CDR1 and CDR2: KGHSH, LQKENI. Trimming removed 2 bases from V and 4 bases from J, with 12 bases in between. The DNA for the CDR3 is TGTGCCAGCTCACCAGCAGGGGCGCAGGGAAACACCATATATTTT. Amino acids: CASSPAGAQGNTIYF.

As concerns this clone: Within the sample, other DNA sequences also encode this same CDR3. The V call is TRBV27, the J call TRBJ2-3, with TRBD2 as a possible D gene (5 bases). Trimming left V 1 base short and J 1 base short, with 9 bases between. Looked up from germline, CDR1 is MNHEY and CDR2 is SMNVEV (reference sequence). The CDR3 totals 15 residues. Written as DNA, the CDR3 is TGTGCCAGCAGTTTATATCGGGGAGGCACAGATACGCAGTATTTT. The encoded protein is CASSLYRGGTDTQYF.

The chain links TRBV5-1 to TRBJ1-1; maybe TRBD1 (5 bases). CDR3 length: 16 residues. Germline-derived CDR1 and CDR2 are SGHRS and YFSETQ. The V end was cut by 4 bases, the J end by 2 bases, with 18 bases between. The CDR3 spells CASSPGAGWGNTEAFF. CDR3 DNA sequence: TGCGCCAGCAGCCCTGGGGCAGGGTGGGGAAACACTGAAGCTTTCTTT.